Following are 6 T cell receptor beta chains from one sample sequenced in a study of regulatory T cells in long-lasting Graves disease. In building TCR beta libraries, iRepertoire HTBI primers were used together with Arm-PCR of CDR3 regions. One entry per CDR3 protein, called by TCRdb with MiXCR from the multiplex PCR reads. This table has around 250,000 distinct CDR3 sequences, roughly a fifth appearing once. Time point indicated: newly diagnosed GD, antithyroid drugs for less than 3 months. Researchers made the TCR library from RNA that was extracted from PBMCs. The sequences come from peripheral blood mononuclear cells (PBMCs), collected at new diagnosis, from a patient treated with antithyroid drugs. The receptor source for this set is a female donor with Graves disease.

For this clonotype: Only one base separates this from a far larger clonotype, so it likely reflects a read error. This chain uses TRBV2 with TRBJ1-2; no reliable D call. V was shortened by 6 bases and J by 6 bases, with 14 bases between the two germline ends. Germline CDR1 SNHLY, CDR2 FYNNEI. The CDR3 extends over 13 amino acids. CDR3 nucleotide sequence: TGTGCCAGCAGCCTCCAGGACGGAGATGGCTACACCTTC. Protein: CASSLQDGDGYTF.

There are a few counts of this clonotype. The junction departs from germline at one end; a sequencing error may be responsible. The CDR3 here is CASSSGQGNAGELFF. CDR3 sequence (DNA): TGTGCCAGCAGCTCGGGACAGGGGAACGCCGGGGAGCTGTTTTTT. The genes are TRBV7-9 and TRBJ2-2; TRBD1 matches at 10 bases. There are 15 residues in the CDR3. CDR1 and CDR2 from the germline V gene are SEHNR and FQNEAQ (reference sequence).

Only a few counts were recorded for this clonotype. An end of the junction does not agree with germline; a read error may underlie this. The V call is TRBV11-3, the J call TRBJ2-7, with D possibly TRBD1 on 6 matching bases. This CDR3 is built from 13 residues. Per germline, CDR1 SGHNT and CDR2 YENEEA. CDR3 residues: CASSQDRRGEQYF. The CDR3 nucleotides are TGCGCCAGCAGCCAAGATCGCAGGGGCGAGCAGTACTTC.

The rearrangement uses TRBV28 and TRBJ2-1; tentatively, D is TRBD1 or TRBD2 (5 bases each). Per the germline V gene, CDR1 is MDHEN and CDR2 is SYDVKM. V was clipped by 4 bases and J by 8 bases, with 18 bases between them. The CDR3 is made up of 15 amino acids. The CDR3 is CASSSQNGDRDEQFF. DNA for the CDR3: TGTGCCAGCAGTTCCCAAAACGGGGACCGCGATGAGCAGTTCTTC.

This clonotype was seen ten or more times. The chain is built from TRBV29-1 and TRBJ2-7; no clear D. Between the trimmed V and J ends, which lost 7 bases and 5 bases, there was a span of 21 bases. Germline V gene data show CDR1 as SQVTM and CDR2 as ANQGSEA. CDR3 size: 14 residues. CDR3 protein: CSAKPRVATHEQYF. CDR3 in DNA: TGCAGCGCAAAACCGCGCGTAGCAACCCACGAGCAGTACTTC.

This clonotype showed up just a few times. The chain couples TRBV4-3 to TRBJ1-2; tentative D call: TRBD1 (5 bases). Germline V gives CDR1 LGHNA, CDR2 YSLEER. V lost 1 base and J lost 4, with 13 bases in between. This CDR3 is 15 amino acids long. The CDR3 DNA follows: TGCGCCAGCAGCCAAGGGGACGATAATATCTATGGCTACACCTTC. Translation: CASSQGDDNIYGYTF.